This T cell receptor beta chain was retrieved from a study of blood T cell repertoires in COVID-19. Whole-study context: Researchers got acute and convalescent COVID-19 samples from the United States, Italy and Spain.

Some clones are missing from TCRdb's copy, which holds only in-frame ones; the method was immunoSEQ multiplex PCR. The data show around 280,000 clones, around 89% seen once. In terms of age and location, participants ranged from roughly 18 to 95 years and lived in under 30 US areas. The sample consisted of PBMCs or T cells enriched from blood (not recorded which). The sequence was collected from a woman in her late teens or twenties with acute COVID-19.

The CDR3 DNA is TGTGCCAGCAGCATAGGGACAGGGGCGGGTTACGAGCAGTACTTC. It encodes CASSIGTGAGYEQYF. The J gene is TRBJ2-7, the V gene TRBV5-8; 10 bases agree with TRBD1. V lost 4 bases, J lost 4 bases, and 8 bases stayed unmatched. The CDR3 spans 15 residues. Germline V CDR1 and CDR2: SGHTS, YDEGEE.